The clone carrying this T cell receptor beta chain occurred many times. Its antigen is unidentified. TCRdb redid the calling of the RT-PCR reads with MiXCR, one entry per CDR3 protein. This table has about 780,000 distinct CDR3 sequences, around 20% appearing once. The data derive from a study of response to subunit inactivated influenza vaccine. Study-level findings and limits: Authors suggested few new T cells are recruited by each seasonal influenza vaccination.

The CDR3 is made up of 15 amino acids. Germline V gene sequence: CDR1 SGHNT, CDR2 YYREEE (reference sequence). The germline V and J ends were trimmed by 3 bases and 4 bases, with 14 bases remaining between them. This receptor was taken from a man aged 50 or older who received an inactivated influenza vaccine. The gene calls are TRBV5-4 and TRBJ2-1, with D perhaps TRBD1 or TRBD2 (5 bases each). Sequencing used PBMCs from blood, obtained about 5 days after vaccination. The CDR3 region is CASSSGTTGYNEQFF. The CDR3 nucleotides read TGTGCCAGCAGCTCCGGGACCACCGGGTACAATGAGCAGTTCTTC.